This is a list of T cell receptor beta chains from one sample in a study of OX40 agonist ivuxolimab in advanced cancers. The repertoire was sequenced with immunoSEQ multiplex PCR; TCRdb's copy has only in-frame clones and lacks some. The data hold over 95,000 clones, with around 90% observed a single time. The input for sequencing was CD4+ or CD8+ T cells sorted from blood, taken in a trial of the OX40 agonist ivuxolimab. All receptors come from an adult with an advanced solid tumor such as melanoma, head and neck, liver or kidney cancer. Both conserved end residues are part of each CDR3. A D gene is named only where the DNA matches it firmly. Clone size appears in some rows only: once, few, many, or a class for an expanded clone.

d_call	clone_size	v_call	j_call	cdr3_nt	cdr3_aa
NA	NA	TRBV28	TRBJ2-3	TGTGCCAGCAGTTCCGGGACACTAGATACGCAGTATTTT	CASSSGTLDTQYF
TRBD2	NA	TRBV27	TRBJ2-7	TGTGCCAGCAGTCGATCGGGACTAGCCAACTACGAGCAGTACTTC	CASSRSGLANYEQYF
NA	NA	TRBV28	TRBJ2-1	TGTGCCAGCAGTTCCTTTGACGGGGCCTACAATGAGCAGTTCTTC	CASSSFDGAYNEQFF
NA	NA	TRBV7-2	TRBJ1-1	TGTGCCAGCAGCTATACCCCTCAGAGTCGAGCTTTCTTT	CASSYTPQSRAFF
NA	NA	TRBV29-1	TRBJ2-2	TGCAGCGTTAGGGACGCCATGCGGAGGACCGGGGAGCTGTTTTTT	CSVRDAMRRTGELFF
TRBD2	NA	TRBV5-4	TRBJ2-3	TGTGCCAGCAGCCCGGGACTAGATCCAGATACGCAGTATTTT	CASSPGLDPDTQYF
TRBD1	NA	TRBV11-1	TRBJ1-5	TGTGCCAGCAGCTTAAACGACAGGGGGCCCCAGCATTTT	CASSLNDRGPQHF
NA	NA	TRBV7-2	TRBJ2-2	TGTGCCAGCAGCTTAGTGCGGTCCCTTAGAACCGGGGAGCTGTTTTTT	CASSLVRSLRTGELFF
TRBD2	NA	TRBV7-9	TRBJ2-5	TGTGCCGGGGGAGCTAGCGGGAGTAGAGAGACCCAGTACTTC	CAGGASGSRETQYF
TRBD2	NA	TRBV28	TRBJ2-1	TGTGCCAGCAGTTTAATAGCGGGAGGGGCAGGTGAGCAGTTCTTC	CASSLIAGGAGEQFF
TRBD1	NA	TRBV5-1	TRBJ1-4	TGCGCCAGCAGCCATGTCGGGGACAGGGTTGAAAAACTGTTTTTT	CASSHVGDRVEKLFF
TRBD1	NA	TRBV30	TRBJ2-1	TGTGCCTGGAGTGGACAGGGAAACAATGAGCAGTTCTTC	CAWSGQGNNEQFF
NA	NA	TRBV9	TRBJ2-5	TGTGCCAGCAGCGTACACACGCAAGAGACCCAGTACTTC	CASSVHTQETQYF
NA	NA	TRBV7-2	TRBJ1-2	TGTGCCAGCAGCTTAATCAGGGATAGTGGCTACACCTTC	CASSLIRDSGYTF
TRBD1	NA	TRBV11-3	TRBJ2-7	TGTGCCAGCAGCTTCACAGGGGGTGAAAAATACTCCTACGAGCAGTACTTC	CASSFTGGEKYSYEQYF
TRBD2	NA	TRBV7-2	TRBJ2-1	TGTGCCAGCAGCCTCATAGCGGGAAGCCTAAACAATGAGCAGTTCTTC	CASSLIAGSLNNEQFF
NA	NA	TRBV4-3	TRBJ1-3	TGCGCCAGCAGCCAAGAAAGCCTGCTTTCTGGAAACACCATATATTTT	CASSQESLLSGNTIYF
NA	NA	TRBV6-1	TRBJ1-6	TGTGCCAGCAGTGTGCAGGGAGTGAGGAATTCACCCCTCCACTTT	CASSVQGVRNSPLHF
NA	NA	TRBV6-5	TRBJ2-1	TGTGCCAGCAGTTACCGGCGGCAGACCTCCTACAATGAGCAGTTCTTC	CASSYRRQTSYNEQFF
NA	NA	TRBV19	TRBJ2-1	TGTGCCAGTACCCCCACAGGGAGGGTCTACAATGAGCAGTTCTTC	CASTPTGRVYNEQFF
NA	NA	TRBV2	TRBJ1-3	TGTGCCAGCAGGGACAGAGATCCAATTGGCACCATATATTTT	CASRDRDPIGTIYF
NA	NA	TRBV6-5	TRBJ2-4	TGTGCCAGCAGTTACGTCGGGACTGGGACTGAAAACATTCAGTACTTC	CASSYVGTGTENIQYF
NA	NA	TRBV9	TRBJ2-7	TGTGCCAGCAGCGTAGGACAGTCGGTTGTATACGAGCAGTACTTC	CASSVGQSVVYEQYF
TRBD2	NA	TRBV19	TRBJ2-1	TGTGCCAGTACCCTACTAGCGGCTCCCTCTGTGTGGTTCTTC	CASTLLAAPSVWFF
TRBD1	NA	TRBV28	TRBJ1-4	TGTGCCAGCAGTTTATCCGGACAGGGGCGTAATGAAAAACTGTTTTTT	CASSLSGQGRNEKLFF
TRBD2	NA	TRBV19	TRBJ2-1	TGTGCCAGTAGTATAGATCGGGCTGGGCTAGCGGTTGGAAATGAGCAGTTCTTC	CASSIDRAGLAVGNEQFF
TRBD2	once	TRBV28	TRBJ2-1	TGTGCCAGTACTAGCGGGCTTTACAATGAGCAGTTCTTC	CASTSGLYNEQFF
NA	NA	TRBV7-6	TRBJ2-3	TGTGCCAGCAGTTTAGGGGTCAGGGTTCGCACAGATACGCAGTATTTT	CASSLGVRVRTDTQYF
NA	NA	TRBV11-3	TRBJ2-3	TGTGCCAGCAGCTTAAGCAGAGAGCGCACAGATACGCAGTATTTT	CASSLSRERTDTQYF
TRBD1	NA	TRBV7-8	TRBJ1-5	TGTGCCAGCAGCCTCGGACAGGAGAGGAGGCCCCAGCATTTT	CASSLGQERRPQHF
NA	NA	TRBV9	TRBJ2-1	TGTGCCAGCAGCCCCTCCCGACTAGACTGGGCGCAGTTCTTC	CASSPSRLDWAQFF
NA	NA	TRBV5-1	TRBJ2-3	TGCGCCAGCAGCTTGTTAGGGGAGCCTACAGATACGCAGTATTTT	CASSLLGEPTDTQYF
NA	NA	TRBV7-9	TRBJ2-5	TGTGCCAGCAGCTTATCCCCACAACCGGCCCAGTACTTC	CASSLSPQPAQYF
TRBD2	NA	TRBV2	TRBJ2-1	TGTGCCAGCAGTGTATCAGCGGGGGGTATGGATGAGCAGTTCTTC	CASSVSAGGMDEQFF
NA	NA	TRBV7-8	TRBJ2-7	TGTGCCAGCAGCTTACGGGGCGGTGAGGGGACGTCCTACGAGCAGTACTTC	CASSLRGGEGTSYEQYF
NA	NA	TRBV7-2	TRBJ2-5	TGTGCCAGCAGCCGACCCTTAGACATCGCCCAGTACTTC	CASSRPLDIAQYF
NA	NA	TRBV18	TRBJ2-6	TGTGCCAGCTCTGTGTACTCTGGGGCCAACGTCCTGACTTTC	CASSVYSGANVLTF
TRBD2	few	TRBV15	TRBJ2-1	TGTGCCACCAGCTCAGGGAGACTAGCGGGGGCCTACAATGAGCAGTTCTTC	CATSSGRLAGAYNEQFF
TRBD2	NA	TRBV7-2	TRBJ2-1	TGTGCCAGCAGTCTTAGCGGGAATGAGCAGTTCTTC	CASSLSGNEQFF
NA	NA	TRBV7-2	TRBJ1-2	TGTGCCAGCAGCTTAGGTCAGCTCTATGGCTACACCTTC	CASSLGQLYGYTF
TRBD1	NA	TRBV7-2	TRBJ2-7	TGTGCCAGCAGCCTAGTGGTCGGACAGGGATCTTTCTACGAGCAGTACTTC	CASSLVVGQGSFYEQYF
NA	NA	TRBV7-2	TRBJ2-1	TGTGCCAGCAGCCTCTCGGGGATCGGCAATGAGCAGTTCTTC	CASSLSGIGNEQFF
NA	NA	TRBV18	TRBJ1-3	TGTGCCAGCTCACCGTATATCTCTGGAAACACCATATATTTT	CASSPYISGNTIYF
NA	NA	TRBV6-6	TRBJ1-3	TGTGCCAGCAGCCGCACCGGGACTAATGGAAACACCATATATTTT	CASSRTGTNGNTIYF
NA	NA	TRBV13	TRBJ1-4	TGTGCCAGCAGTCCTGGACCCAGTGGTGAAAAACTGTTTTTT	CASSPGPSGEKLFF
TRBD2	NA	TRBV5-6	TRBJ2-1	TGCGCCAGCAGCTGGACTAGCGGGAGGTCCTACAATGAGCAGTTCTTC	CASSWTSGRSYNEQFF
TRBD2	NA	TRBV6-6	TRBJ2-7	TGTGCCAGCAGATCCAGCGGGAGCTACGAGCAGTACTTC	CASRSSGSYEQYF
NA	NA	TRBV15	TRBJ1-2	TGTGCCACCAGCAGGGACGGAAACTATGGCTACACCTTC	CATSRDGNYGYTF
NA	NA	TRBV5-6	TRBJ1-4	TGTGCCAGCAGCTTGGTCGGTAACTTAGGACTGTTTTTT	CASSLVGNLGLFF
TRBD1	NA	TRBV6-5	TRBJ1-4	TGTGCCAGCAGTTACTGGGACAGGGGTAGGGAAAAACTGTTTTTT	CASSYWDRGREKLFF
NA	NA	TRBV6-6	TRBJ2-7	TGTGCCAGCAGTTACTCGGGCATCTACGAGCAGTACTTC	CASSYSGIYEQYF
NA	NA	TRBV30	TRBJ2-1	TGTGCCTGGAGTGTACTGTGGGAGCAGTTCTTC	CAWSVLWEQFF
NA	NA	TRBV18	TRBJ1-5	TGTGCCAGCTCGGCGGCAGATAATCAGCCCCAGCATTTT	CASSAADNQPQHF
TRBD2	NA	TRBV7-9	TRBJ2-5	TGTGCCAGCAGCTTAGCGGGAGGGCAAGAGACCCAGTACTTC	CASSLAGGQETQYF
NA	once	TRBV6-1	TRBJ1-4	TGTGCCAGCAGCTTACTGGTTATGACTGAAAAACTGTTTTTT	CASSLLVMTEKLFF
TRBD2	NA	TRBV7-2	TRBJ2-1	TGTGCCAGCAGCTTACGACTAGCGGGAGGCAATGAGCAGTTCTTC	CASSLRLAGGNEQFF
TRBD2	NA	TRBV9	TRBJ2-1	TGTGCCAGCAGCGTAGGGTCGAGCGGGGCCTACAATGAGCAGTTCTTC	CASSVGSSGAYNEQFF
NA	NA	TRBV2	TRBJ2-1	TGTGCCAGCAGACCGATAGCCAGCTCCTACAATGAGCAGTTCTTC	CASRPIASSYNEQFF
NA	NA	TRBV2	TRBJ1-1	TGTGCCAGCAGGCCCTTTTTGGACACTGAAGCTTTCTTT	CASRPFLDTEAFF